The present T cell receptor beta chain was sequenced within a study of blood T cell repertoires in COVID-19. Overall study: Whether acute or convalescent, the COVID-19 samples came from the United States, Italy and Spain. Sample material is recorded as cDNA or gDNA derived from T cells, B-cell-depleted T cells, or PBMCs.

Original processing notes: From reference gene primer amplification, estimates of nucleated cell counts were derived. TCRdb's table, derived via immunoSEQ multiplex PCR, lists solely in-frame clones and lacks some. V, J and clone size are those of that table, while D and trimming were read from the DNA. The data hold 250,000 or so clones, with 83% observed a single time. Per germline, CDR1 SGHRS and CDR2 YFSETQ. The V end was cut by 0 bases, the J end by 3 bases, with 9 bases between. This CDR3 is built from 14 residues. The sequencing sample was made of peripheral blood. The TCR was taken from a human donor in a cohort sampled during active COVID-19. The J gene is TRBJ2-5, the V gene TRBV5-1; tentatively, D is TRBD1 (6 bases). The CDR3 DNA is TGCGCCAGCAGCTTGGGGCCAGGGGAAGAGACCCAGTACTTC. This sequence encodes CASSLGPGEETQYF.